Each of the 7 T cell receptor beta chains below was sequenced from the same sample in a study of blood T cell repertoires in COVID-19. Sequencing was performed with immunoSEQ multiplex PCR; in TCRdb, only in-frame clones are kept and a portion is missing. The sample holds tens of thousands of clones; about 90% are singletons and the top ten take around 3.5%. Specimen: peripheral blood. These receptors were taken from a woman aged 45-60 years with COVID-19, enrolled during active disease.

The chain uses TRBV9 and TRBJ1-1; 8 bases agree with TRBD1. V shed 7 bases and J 4 bases; nucleotides not matched to a gene: 6. The CDR3 is 13 amino acids. Looked up from germline, CDR1 is SGDLS and CDR2 is YYNGEE. Written as DNA, the CDR3 is TGTGCCAGCTCCCAGGGGGCGGGCACTGAAGCTTTCTTT. It translates to CASSQGAGTEAFF.

The V call is TRBV9, the J call TRBJ2-2, with 8 bases that match TRBD2. Germline lookup yields CDR1 SGDLS and CDR2 YYNGEE. The CDR3 has 16 residues. Germline trimming cut 1 base from V and 7 bases from J; bases unmatched to any gene: 9. The CDR3 here is CASSVYGGRLVGELFF. In DNA form, the CDR3 reads TGTGCCAGCAGCGTATATGGCGGGAGGCTGGTCGGGGAGCTGTTTTTT.

This chain links TRBV5-1 with TRBJ2-6; 9 bases fit TRBD1. The J segment lost 3 bases and the V segment lost 4 bases, leaving 14 bases of the junction unmatched. The CDR3 length is 19 residues. Germline CDR1 reads SGHRS; CDR2 reads YFSETQ. DNA of the CDR3: TGCGCCAGCAGCCTTGGGATAGGGACAGGGTATAGTGGGGCCAACGTCCTGACTTTC. This translates into CASSLGIGTGYSGANVLTF.

The chain employs TRBV5-1 and TRBJ1-6; D perhaps matches TRBD1 (6 bases). Trimming took off 0 bases at V and 8 bases at J, with 9 bases between the two ends. This CDR3 is built from 14 residues. Germline CDR1 and CDR2: SGHRS and YFSETQ. The CDR3 DNA reads as TGCGCCAGCAGCTTGGGGGACAATTATTCACCCCTCCACTTT. The encoded protein is CASSLGDNYSPLHF.

This rearrangement joins TRBV11-2 to TRBJ2-1; TRBD2 aligns across 7 bases. This CDR3 has 17 residues. CDR1 SGHAT and CDR2 FQNNGV come from the germline V gene. The V and J ends lost 5 bases and 0 bases, in that order; junction bases with no gene match: 10. The chain's CDR3 is CASSATSALVSYNEQFF. CDR3 DNA: TGTGCCAGCAGCGCTACTAGCGCCCTTGTCTCCTACAATGAGCAGTTCTTC.

CDR3: CASSDLGSLRGYTF. In nucleotides, the CDR3 is TGTGCCAGCAGTGATCTTGGCAGCCTGCGGGGCTACACCTTC. The chain carries TRBV2 and TRBJ1-2; no clear D gene. V lost 3 bases, J lost 8 bases, and 16 bases lay in between. The CDR3 has 14 amino acids. Germline CDR1 SNHLY, CDR2 FYNNEI.

The J gene is TRBJ2-7, the V gene TRBV7-2; 8 nucleotides agree with TRBD2. Per the germline V gene, CDR1 is SGHTA and CDR2 is FQGNSA. V was clipped by 4 bases and J by 2 bases; unmatched bases: 7. CDR3 length: 15 amino acids. CDR3 coding DNA: TGTGCCAGCAGCTCCTCGGGAGGGGAGACCTACGAGCAGTACTTC. As protein: CASSSSGGETYEQYF.